This entry is about one TCR beta chain. Trimming shortened V by 0 bases and J by 3 bases, and 12 bases separated the two germline ends. This CDR3 contains 15 residues. The germline gives CDR1 PRHDT, CDR2 FYEKMQ (reference sequence). The protocol was immunoSEQ multiplex PCR, while the TCRdb copy is restricted to in-frame clones and leaves out a portion. The data hold about 430,000 clones, with around nine tenths observed a single time. The data were obtained in a study of blood T cell repertoires in COVID-19. About the study: COVID-19 samples, acute and convalescent, were from the United States, Italy and Spain. Sample material is recorded as cDNA or gDNA derived from T cells, B-cell-depleted T cells, or PBMCs.

Across over 20 US areas, participants ranged in age from about 18 to 90 years. In assigning cohorts, the study relied on participant-reported clinical history. What was sequenced was PBMCs or T cells enriched from blood (not recorded which). The TCR sequence derives from a woman aged 25 to 39 with acute COVID-19. The chain couples TRBV13 to TRBJ2-7; D may be TRBD1 (6 bases). CDR3 sequence reads: CASSLGGALLYEQYF. CDR3 nucleotide sequence: TGTGCCAGCAGCTTAGGGGGGGCCCTCCTCTACGAGCAGTACTTC. Filled out from reference TRBV13 and TRBJ2-7, the complete variable domain reads AAGVIQSPRHLIKEKRETATLKCYPIPRHDTVYWYQQGPGQDPQFLISFYEKMQSDKGSIPDRFSAQQFSDYHSELNMSSLELGDSALYFCASSLGGALLYEQYFGPGTRLTVT.